This T cell receptor (beta chain) came from a study of CXCR3-negative and CXCR3-positive naive CD8 T cells. Study summary: Across all libraries, TRB reads numbered 120 million to 150 million, with about 1.5 +/- 0.3 million in each library.

CD45RO-CCR7+CD27+CD95- marked naive CD8+ T cells. On this clonotype itself: Its specificity is not known.

General study results and limits: The study found more hydrophobic TRB CDR3s in CXCR3-positive naive cells than in CXCR3-negative naive cells. Diversity was high in both naive subsets and much lower in memory cells.

The CDR3 contains 14 residues. The TRB libraries of cDNA were built by UMI-labeled 5' RACE. Each CDR3 protein gets one entry in TCRdb, which reprocessed the 5' RACE reads and gives no DNA. This table lists 100,000 to 150,000 distinct CDR3 sequences. The clonotype was recovered from a human donor in good health. Some clones in this sample may be carry-over from other donors' samples. The source material was naive CXCR3- CD8+ T cells from blood. As for subset: CD45RO-CCR7+CD27+CD95- naive CD8+ T cells lacking CXCR3 (TNR3-). The chain combines TRBV21-1 with TRBJ2-7. TRBV21-1 is a recognized pseudogene. The CDR3 region is CASSSNRDSYEQYF.